This T cell receptor beta chain was captured in a study of T cells after yellow fever vaccination. Study overall: It was SMART-Seq v4 Ultra Low Input that prepared the fractions with low cell numbers.

A note on this clonotype: Its antigen is still unknown.

Study-wide findings and caveats: Post-booster reappearance was seen for most primary-vaccination clones (around 96% CD4, 85% to 90% CD8). A weaker but faster secondary response was observed, peaking on day 5 versus 15. Abundant clonotypes from the bulk population could contaminate FACS-sorted repertoires.

The CDR3 has 16 residues. The V end lost 1 base, the J end lost 2 bases, and 13 bases lay between the germline ends. The germline gives CDR1 SGHTA, CDR2 FQGNSA. From the 5' RACE reads, TCRdb called clonotypes with MiXCR, one entry per CDR3 protein. The sample shows 250,000 to 400,000 distinct CDR3 sequences, roughly 3.9% of them seen only once. The clonotype originates from a man between 18 and 35 years old who received the YFV17D yellow fever vaccine. V usage is TRBV7-2 and J usage is TRBJ2-3; possibly TRBD2 for D (7 bases). The sequenced sample was PBMCs, obtained 5 days after the yellow fever booster vaccination. The CDR3 DNA reads as TGTGCCAGCAGCTTAGGCTGGGGGGGGCCCACAGATACGCAGTATTTT. Amino acids: CASSLGWGGPTDTQYF.